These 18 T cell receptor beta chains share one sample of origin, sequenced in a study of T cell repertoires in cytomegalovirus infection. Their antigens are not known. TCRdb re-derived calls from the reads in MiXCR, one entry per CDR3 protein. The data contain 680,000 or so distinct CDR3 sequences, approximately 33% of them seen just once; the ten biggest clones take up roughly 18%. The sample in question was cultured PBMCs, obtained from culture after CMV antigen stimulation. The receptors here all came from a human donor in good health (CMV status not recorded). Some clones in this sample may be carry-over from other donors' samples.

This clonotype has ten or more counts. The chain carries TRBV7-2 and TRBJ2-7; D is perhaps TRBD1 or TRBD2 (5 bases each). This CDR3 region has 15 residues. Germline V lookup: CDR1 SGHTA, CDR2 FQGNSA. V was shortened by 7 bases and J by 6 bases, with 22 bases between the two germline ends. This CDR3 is CASTPPRGDRGEQYF. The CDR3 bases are TGTGCCAGCACCCCCCCCCGGGGCGACCGCGGCGAGCAGTACTTC. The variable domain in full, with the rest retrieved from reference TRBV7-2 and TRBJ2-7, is GAGVSQSPSNKVTEKGKDVELRCDPISGHTALYWYRQSLGQGLEFLIYFQGNSAPDKSGLPSDRFSAERTGGSVSTLTIQRTQQEDSAVYLCASTPPRGDRGEQYFGPGTRLTVT.

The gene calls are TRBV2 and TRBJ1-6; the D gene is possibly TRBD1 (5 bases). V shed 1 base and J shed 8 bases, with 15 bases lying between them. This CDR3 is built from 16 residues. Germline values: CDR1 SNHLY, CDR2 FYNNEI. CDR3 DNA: TGTGCCAGCAGTGAAGGACAGACCGAATCCCATTCACCCCTCCACTTT. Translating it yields CASSEGQTESHSPLHF. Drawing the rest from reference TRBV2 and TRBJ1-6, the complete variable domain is EPEVTQTPSHQVTQMGQEVILRCVPISNHLYFYWYRQILGQKVEFLVSFYNNEISEKSEIFDDQFSVERPDGSNFTLKIRSTKLEDSAMYFCASSEGQTESHSPLHFGNGTRLTVT.

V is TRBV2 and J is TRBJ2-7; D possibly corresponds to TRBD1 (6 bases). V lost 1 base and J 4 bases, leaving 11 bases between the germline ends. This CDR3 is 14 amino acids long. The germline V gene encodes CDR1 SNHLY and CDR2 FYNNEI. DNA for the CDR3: TGTGCCAGCAGTGAAGGCCGAGGGACATACGAGCAGTACTTC. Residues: CASSEGRGTYEQYF.

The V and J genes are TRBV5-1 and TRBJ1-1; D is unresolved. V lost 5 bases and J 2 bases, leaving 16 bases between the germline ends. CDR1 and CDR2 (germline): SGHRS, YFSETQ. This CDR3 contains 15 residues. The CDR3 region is CASSLLGIGNTEAFF. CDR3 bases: TGCGCCAGCAGTCTCCTGGGCATCGGAAACACTGAAGCTTTCTTT.

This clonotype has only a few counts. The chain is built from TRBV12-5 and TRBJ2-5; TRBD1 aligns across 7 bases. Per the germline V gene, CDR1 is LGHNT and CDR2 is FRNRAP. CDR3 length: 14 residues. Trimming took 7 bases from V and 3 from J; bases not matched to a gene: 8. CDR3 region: CASAPADREETQYF. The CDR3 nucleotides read TGTGCTAGTGCCCCGGCCGACAGGGAAGAGACCCAGTACTTC. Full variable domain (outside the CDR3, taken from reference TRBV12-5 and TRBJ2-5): DARVTQTPRHKVTEMGQEVTMRCQPILGHNTVFWYRQTMMQGLELLAYFRNRAPLDDSGMPKDRFSAEMPDATLATLKIQPSEPRDSAVYFCASAPADREETQYFGPGTRLLVL.

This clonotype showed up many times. The CDR3 sequence is CASSRSRASYNEQFF. The CDR3 nucleotides read TGTGCCAGCAGCCGAAGCCGCGCCTCCTACAATGAGCAGTTCTTC. V usage is TRBV7-2 and J usage is TRBJ2-1; D unresolved. Germline V gives CDR1 SGHTA, CDR2 FQGNSA. The CDR3 loop spans 15 amino acids. The ends were cut back, 5 bases at V and 0 bases at J, with 11 bases in the middle.

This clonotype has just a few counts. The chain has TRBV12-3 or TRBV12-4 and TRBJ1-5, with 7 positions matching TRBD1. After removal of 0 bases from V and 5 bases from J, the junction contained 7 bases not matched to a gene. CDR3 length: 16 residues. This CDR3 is CASSLAQQGGDQPQHF. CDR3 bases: TGTGCCAGCAGTTTAGCGCAGCAGGGGGGTGATCAGCCCCAGCATTTT.

The CDR3 DNA is TGTGCCAGCCGGAAAACGGACAGTGCCCGGGTTCGCAATCAGCCCCAGCATTTT. This encodes CASRKTDSARVRNQPQHF. The genes are TRBV6-5 and TRBJ1-5; TRBD1 is a possible D gene (6 bases). V lost 8 bases and J lost 2, with 25 bases in between. The CDR3 covers 18 residues. Germline-derived CDR1 and CDR2 are MNHEY and SVGAGI.

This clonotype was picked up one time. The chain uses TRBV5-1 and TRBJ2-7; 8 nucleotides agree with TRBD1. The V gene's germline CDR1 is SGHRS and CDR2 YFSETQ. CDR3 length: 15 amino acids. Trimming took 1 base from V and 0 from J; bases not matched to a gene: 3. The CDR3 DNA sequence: TGCGCCAGCAGCTTGTGGACAGGGCCCTCCTACGAGCAGTACTTC. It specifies CASSLWTGPSYEQYF.

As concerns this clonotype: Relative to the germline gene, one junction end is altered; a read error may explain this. The CDR3 spells CASSQDVRTSGGTQYF. The CDR3 nucleotides read TGTGCCAGCAGCCAAGATGTTAGGACTAGCGGGGGTACGCAGTATTTT. This chain connects TRBV4-1 to TRBJ2-3, with TRBD2 matching 13 bases. This CDR3 region has 16 residues. Germline V lookup: CDR1 MGHRA, CDR2 YSYEKL.

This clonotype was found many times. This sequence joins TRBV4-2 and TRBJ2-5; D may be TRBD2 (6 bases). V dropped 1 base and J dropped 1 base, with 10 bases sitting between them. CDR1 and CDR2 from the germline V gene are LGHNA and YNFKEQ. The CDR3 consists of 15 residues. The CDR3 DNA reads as TGTGCCAGCAGCCAAGGGGATAGCGGCCAAGAGACCCAGTACTTC. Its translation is CASSQGDSGQETQYF.

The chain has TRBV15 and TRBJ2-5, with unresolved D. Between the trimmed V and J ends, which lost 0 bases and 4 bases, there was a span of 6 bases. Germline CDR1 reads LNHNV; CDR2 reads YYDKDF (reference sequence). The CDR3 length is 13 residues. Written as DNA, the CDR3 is TGTGCCACCAGCAGAGATCCAGGAGAGACCCAGTACTTC. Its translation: CATSRDPGETQYF.

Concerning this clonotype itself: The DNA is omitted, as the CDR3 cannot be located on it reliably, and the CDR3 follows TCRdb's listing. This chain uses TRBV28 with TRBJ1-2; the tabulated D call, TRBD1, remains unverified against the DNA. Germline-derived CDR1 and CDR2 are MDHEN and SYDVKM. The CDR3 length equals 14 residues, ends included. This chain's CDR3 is CASSSSGGAGGYTF.

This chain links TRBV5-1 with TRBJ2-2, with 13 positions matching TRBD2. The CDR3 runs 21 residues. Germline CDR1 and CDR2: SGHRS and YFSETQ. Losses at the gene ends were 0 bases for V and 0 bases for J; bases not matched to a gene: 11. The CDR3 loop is CASSLVPPTSGGGANTGELFF. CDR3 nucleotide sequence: TGCGCCAGCAGCTTGGTCCCGCCAACTAGCGGGGGGGGCGCGAACACCGGGGAGCTGTTTTTT.

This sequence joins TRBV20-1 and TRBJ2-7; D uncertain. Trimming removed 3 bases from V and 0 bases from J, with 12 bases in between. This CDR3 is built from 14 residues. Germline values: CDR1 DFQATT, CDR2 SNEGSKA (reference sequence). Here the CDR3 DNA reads TGCAGTGCTAGTCTGGGGTTGGGCTCCTACGAGCAGTACTTC. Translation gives CSASLGLGSYEQYF.

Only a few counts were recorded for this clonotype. The CDR3 coding sequence is TGTGCCAGCTCACGTAATAGCTGGGGGACCCAGTACTTC. It yields the protein CASSRNSWGTQYF. The V call is TRBV18, the J call TRBJ2-5; D remains ambiguous. Germline CDR1 and CDR2: KGHSH and LQKENI. The CDR3 is made up of 13 amino acids. V dropped 4 bases and J dropped 7 bases, with 13 bases sitting between them.

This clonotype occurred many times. The CDR3 reads CASSLGLGYGGNVLTF. CDR3 nucleotides: TGTGCCAGCAGCTTGGGTCTGGGTTACGGTGGCAACGTCCTGACTTTC. The rearrangement links TRBV7-8 to TRBJ2-6; D gene ambiguous. The CDR3 has 16 residues. Germline CDR1 SGHVS, CDR2 FQNEAQ. Trimming left V 3 bases short and J 9 bases short, with 18 bases between.

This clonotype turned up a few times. The CDR3 reads CASSLYLLAGYEQYF. The CDR3 nucleotides read TGTGCCAGCAGCCTCTACCTTCTAGCGGGGTACGAGCAGTACTTC. The gene calls are TRBV7-9 and TRBJ2-7; 9 bases map to TRBD2. J gave up 4 bases and V 5 bases, and 9 bases lay outside the gene matches. Germline V gene lookup returns CDR1 SEHNR and CDR2 FQNEAQ (reference sequence). This CDR3 comprises 15 residues.